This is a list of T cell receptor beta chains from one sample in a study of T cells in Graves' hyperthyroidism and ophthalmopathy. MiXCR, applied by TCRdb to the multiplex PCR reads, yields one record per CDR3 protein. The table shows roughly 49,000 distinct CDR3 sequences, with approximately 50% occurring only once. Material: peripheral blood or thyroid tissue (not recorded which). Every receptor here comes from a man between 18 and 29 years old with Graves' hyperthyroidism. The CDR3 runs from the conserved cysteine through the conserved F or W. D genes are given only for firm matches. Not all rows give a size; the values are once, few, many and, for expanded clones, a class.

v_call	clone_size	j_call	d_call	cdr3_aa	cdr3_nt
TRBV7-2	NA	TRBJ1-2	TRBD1	CASRGGGTGEGYGYTF	TGTGCCAGCAGGGGAGGTGGGACAGGGGAAGGTTATGGCTACACCTTC
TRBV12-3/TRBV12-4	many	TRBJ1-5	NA	CASSTGFLNQPQHF	TGTGCCAGCTCTACAGGGTTTCTCAATCAGCCCCAGCATTTT
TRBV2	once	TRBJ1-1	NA	CASSARSRAPRDTEAFF	TGTGCCAGCAGTGCCCGAAGCCGGGCCCCCCGCGACACTGAAGCTTTCTTT
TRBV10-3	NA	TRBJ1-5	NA	CAISESGGQPQHF	TGTGCCATCAGTGAGTCTGGTGGGCAGCCCCAGCATTTT
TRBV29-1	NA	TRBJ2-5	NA	CSGGESETQYF	TGCAGCGGGGGGGAGTCGGAGACCCAGTACTTC
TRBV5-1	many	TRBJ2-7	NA	CASSAGQMIDEQYF	TGCGCCAGCAGCGCGGGACAAATGATAGACGAGCAGTACTTC
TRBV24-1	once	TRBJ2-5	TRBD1	CATSDATGGAGETQYF	TGTGCCACCAGTGACGCCACAGGGGGCGCGGGAGAGACCCAGTACTTC
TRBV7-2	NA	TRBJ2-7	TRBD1	CASRGGGTGFEQYF	TGTGCCAGCAGGGGAGGTGGGACAGGGTTCGAGCAGTACTTC
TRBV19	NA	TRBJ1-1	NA	CASSMGRGTEAFF	TGTGCCAGTAGTATGGGGAGGGGCACTGAAGCTTTCTTT
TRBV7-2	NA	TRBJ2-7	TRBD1	CASSHRQGTYEQYF	TGTGCCAGCAGCCACCGACAGGGAACCTACGAGCAGTACTTC
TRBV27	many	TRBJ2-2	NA	CASSWKENTGELFF	TGTGCCAGCAGTTGGAAGGAAAACACCGGGGAGCTGTTTTTT
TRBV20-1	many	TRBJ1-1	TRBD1	CSARAGQGGTEAFF	TGCAGTGCTAGAGCAGGACAGGGTGGCACTGAAGCTTTCTTT
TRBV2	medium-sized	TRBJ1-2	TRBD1	CASSARGQVGDGYTF	TGTGCCAGCAGCGCTAGGGGACAGGTGGGCGATGGCTACACCTTC
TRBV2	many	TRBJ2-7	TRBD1	CASKLDRGQGSSYEQYF	TGTGCCAGCAAACTCGACCGGGGACAGGGGAGCTCCTACGAGCAGTACTTC
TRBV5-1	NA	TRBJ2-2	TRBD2	CASSFPSGHNTGELFF	TGCGCCAGCAGCTTTCCTAGCGGCCATAACACCGGGGAGCTGTTTTTT
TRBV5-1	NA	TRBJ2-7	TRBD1	CASSFGDRGLEQYF	TGCGCCAGCAGCTTTGGGGACAGGGGTCTAGAGCAGTACTTC
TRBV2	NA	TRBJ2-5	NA	CASSESNGSGKTQYF	TGTGCCAGCAGTGAAAGCAACGGGAGTGGCAAGACCCAGTACTTC
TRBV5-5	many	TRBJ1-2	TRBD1	CASSWRQGTYGYTF	TGTGCCAGCAGCTGGCGACAGGGGACCTATGGCTACACCTTC
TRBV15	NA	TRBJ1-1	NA	CATSREQDSTEAFF	TGTGCCACCAGCAGAGAGCAGGACAGTACTGAAGCTTTCTTT
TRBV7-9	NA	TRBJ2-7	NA	CASSKLAYEQYF	TGTGCCAGCAGCAAGCTAGCCTACGAGCAGTACTTC
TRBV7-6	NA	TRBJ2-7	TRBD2	CASRRESSYEQYF	TGTGCCAGCAGGCGGGAGAGCTCCTACGAGCAGTACTTC
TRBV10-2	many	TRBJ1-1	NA	CASRNGSGNTEAFF	TGCGCCAGCAGAAACGGGTCCGGCAACACTGAAGCTTTCTTT
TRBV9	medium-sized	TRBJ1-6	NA	CASSVGPESSPLHF	TGTGCCAGCAGCGTAGGACCCGAGTCTTCACCCCTCCACTTT